This entry describes one T cell receptor (beta chain). The antigen is unknown. This entry is derived from a study of cytomegalovirus exposure and HLA in healthy donors. For the study at large: Among about 179 million T cells, an earlier analysis found roughly 110 million unique TCR beta sequences. The early release's HLA-typed donors yielded about 85 million unique TCRs.

The PCR ran on 60 Vbeta and 13 Jbeta primers. Profiled with immunoSEQ multiplex PCR; TCRdb holds only in-frame clones, not every one. This table holds around 120,000 clones, roughly three quarters found once. Study results and caveats: As a later analysis showed, a missense DCLRE1C variant was linked to trimming of TCR beta V- and J-genes. A later examination showed that TCR association rates differed by HLA locus, with DRB1 most and HLA-C fewest.

Germline V gene data show CDR1 as SEHNR and CDR2 as FQNEAQ (reference sequence). The V gene lost 5 bases and the J gene lost 6 bases, with 16 bases spanning the gap. The CDR3 covers 14 residues. This chain uses TRBV7-9 with TRBJ1-1, with D tentatively TRBD1 (5 bases). The sequencing input was PBMCs. The clonotype originates from a man aged 35 to 55 in good health and CMV-seropositive. In DNA, the CDR3 is TGTGCCAGCAGCCCCTCCGGGGGAGGCTCTGAAGCTTTCTTT. It specifies CASSPSGGGSEAFF.